This T cell receptor beta chain was captured by sequencing in a study of post-analysis software for immune sequencing data. General study findings and limits: Controls had significantly higher normalized Chao1 diversity than multiple sclerosis patients. With TRBV5-6, TRBV5-1 and TRBV20-1 included, about five TRBV segments were more frequent in patients than in controls.

Points on this clonotype: The antigen remains unidentified.

Researchers reported that TCR beta cDNA libraries carried unique molecular identifiers. Input amounts of about 0.95 to 10 million T cells were used. These gave approximately 500,000 cDNA molecules, so each molecule approximated one T cell. MiXCR was run by TCRdb on the PCR reads, yielding one entry per CDR3 protein. This sample has hundreds of thousands of distinct CDR3 sequences, with approximately 60% found just once. V lost 4 bases, J lost 8 bases, and 14 bases lay in between. Germline V gene sequence: CDR1 SNHLY, CDR2 FYNNEI. The CDR3 extends over 14 amino acids. The chain has TRBV2 and TRBJ1-4; D uncertain. The sample consisted of blood. The sequence was collected from a girl aged 2 to 10 with multiple sclerosis. The CDR3 DNA reads as TGTGCCAGCAGTGGGAGTTTCGGGGAGGAAAAACTGTTTTTT. The encoded protein is CASSGSFGEEKLFF.